This T cell receptor (beta chain) derives from a study of cytomegalovirus exposure and HLA in healthy donors. 13 Jbeta primers and 60 Vbeta primers were used for the PCR. Assay used: immunoSEQ multiplex PCR; TCRdb lists only in-frame clones, some missing. The sample has some 130,000 clones, just under 80% seen once. This clone came up a few times. Material: PBMCs. This clonotype originated in a young man in good health.

The CDR3 loop is CASSGGANLYGYTF. The CDR3 nucleotides are TGTGCCAGCAGTGGCGGAGCTAACCTCTATGGCTACACCTTC. This sequence joins TRBV2 and TRBJ1-2; D is undetermined. Germline values: CDR1 SNHLY, CDR2 FYNNEI. Between the trimmed V and J ends, which lost 4 bases and 4 bases, there was a span of 13 bases. The CDR3 is made up of 14 amino acids.